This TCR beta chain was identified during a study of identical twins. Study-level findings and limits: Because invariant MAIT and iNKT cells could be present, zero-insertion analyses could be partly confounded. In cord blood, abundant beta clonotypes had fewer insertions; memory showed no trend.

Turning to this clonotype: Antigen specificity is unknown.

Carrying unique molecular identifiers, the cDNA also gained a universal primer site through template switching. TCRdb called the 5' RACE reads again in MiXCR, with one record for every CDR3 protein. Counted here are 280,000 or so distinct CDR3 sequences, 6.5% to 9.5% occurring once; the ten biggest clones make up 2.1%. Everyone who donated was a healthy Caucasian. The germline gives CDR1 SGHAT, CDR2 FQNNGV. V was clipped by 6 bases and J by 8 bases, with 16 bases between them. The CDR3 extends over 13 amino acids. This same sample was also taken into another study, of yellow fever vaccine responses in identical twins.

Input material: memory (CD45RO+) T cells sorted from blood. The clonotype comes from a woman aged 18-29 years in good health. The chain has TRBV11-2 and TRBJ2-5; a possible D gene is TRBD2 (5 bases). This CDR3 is CASSFSGVDTQYF. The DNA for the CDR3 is TGTGCCAGCAGTTTCTCCGGGGTCGACACCCAGTACTTC.